This T cell receptor (beta chain) was identified in a study of blood T cell repertoires in COVID-19. Study in general: Sites in the United States, Italy and Spain provided acute and convalescent COVID-19 samples. The cDNA or gDNA used as material had been derived from T cells, B-cell-depleted T cells, or PBMCs.

The germline V gene has CDR1 GTSNPN and CDR2 SVGIG (reference sequence). V was pared by 4 bases and J by 7 bases, with 11 bases of the junction left unmatched. The CDR3 runs 15 residues. This clone was detected only once. As handled by the study authors: Scientists estimated how many nucleated cells there were by amplifying reference gene primers. Method: immunoSEQ multiplex PCR; TCRdb's copy keeps in-frame clones and lacks some. V, J and clone size derive from that table, while D and trimming were established from the DNA sequence. The data show around 60,000 clones, with roughly 90% seen just once and approximately 4% held by the top ten.

V gene TRBV30 combines with J gene TRBJ2-7; 12 nucleotides align to TRBD1. Material for sequencing was peripheral blood. The clonotype was recovered from a human donor in a cohort sampled during active COVID-19. CDR3 DNA: TGTGCCTGGAATCTTCCGGGACAGGGGGCAGGTGAGCAGTACTTC. Translated, it gives CAWNLPGQGAGEQYF.